The sequence of this T cell receptor beta chain was determined in a study of T-cell reconstitution after alpha-beta-depleted transplantation in children. Study findings and constraints: Alpha-beta T cells present about two months after transplant were reported to originate from several hundred expanded graft clones.

This clonotype came up once. The antigen remains undetermined. Unique molecular identifiers tagged the TCRbeta library. MiXCR, run by TCRdb on the PCR reads, gives a single entry per CDR3 protein. The sample has about 980,000 distinct CDR3 sequences; about 29% are singletons. The input for sequencing was PBMCs, mostly from graft donor cells, taken 360 days after TCRalphabeta/CD19-depleted stem cell transplant. This clonotype originated in a boy under three years old who had a stem cell transplant for SCID, so the T cells may come from the graft donor.

CDR3 sequence (DNA): TGTGCCAGCAGCACGAGCGGGGACCTACGGGATACGCAGTATTTT. Encoded protein: CASSTSGDLRDTQYF. The chain carries TRBV6-1 and TRBJ2-3, with 7 bases identical to TRBD2. In germline, CDR1 is MNHNS, CDR2 SASEGT. V was clipped by 6 bases and J by 6 bases; unmatched bases: 12. CDR3 length: 15 residues.